This TCR beta chain is drawn from a study of blood T cell repertoires in COVID-19. Overall study context: From the United States, Italy and Spain came samples of acute and convalescent COVID-19. Sample material is recorded as cDNA or gDNA derived from T cells, B-cell-depleted T cells, or PBMCs.

In the source study's methods: Amplifying reference gene primers gave estimates of nucleated cell counts. Using immunoSEQ multiplex PCR, the repertoire was profiled, and TCRdb retains in-frame clones only, with some absent. V, J and clone size reflect that table, while D and trimming were determined from the DNA. Of fewer than 450,000 clones detected, around 89% appear once; the ten largest clones hold over 9.5%. The Seattle patients, enrolled during active infection, were followed longitudinally. The V gene's germline CDR1 is LNHDA and CDR2 SQIVND (reference sequence). The CDR3 runs to 19 residues. The V and J ends lost 4 bases and 5 bases, in that order; junction bases with no gene match: 19.

The rearrangement links TRBV19 to TRBJ2-1; 8 bases line up with TRBD2. Sequencing was done on a sample of peripheral blood. The clonotype was recovered from a woman aged 45-60 years with COVID-19, enrolled during active disease. The CDR3: CASSTPFWRGDEVNNEQFF. Written as DNA, the CDR3 is TGTGCCAGTAGTACCCCTTTCTGGCGGGGGGACGAGGTAAACAATGAGCAGTTCTTC.